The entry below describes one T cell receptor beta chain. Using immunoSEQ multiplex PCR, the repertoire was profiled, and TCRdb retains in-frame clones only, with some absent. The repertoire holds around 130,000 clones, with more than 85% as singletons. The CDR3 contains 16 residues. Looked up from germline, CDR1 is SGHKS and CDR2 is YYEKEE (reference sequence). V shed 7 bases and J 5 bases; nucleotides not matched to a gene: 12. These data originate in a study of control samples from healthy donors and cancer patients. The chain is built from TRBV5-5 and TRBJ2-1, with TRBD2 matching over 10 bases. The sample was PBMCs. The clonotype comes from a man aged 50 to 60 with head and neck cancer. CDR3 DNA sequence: TGTGCCAGCGTCTCCCCTGGACTAGCGGTCCACAATGAGCAGTTCTTC. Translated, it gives CASVSPGLAVHNEQFF. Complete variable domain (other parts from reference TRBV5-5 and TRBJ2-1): DAGVTQSPTHLIKTRGQQVTLRCSPISGHKSVSWYQQVLGQGPQFIFQYYEKEERGRGNFPDRFSARQFPNYSSELNVNALLLGDSALYLCASVSPGLAVHNEQFFGPGTRLTVL.